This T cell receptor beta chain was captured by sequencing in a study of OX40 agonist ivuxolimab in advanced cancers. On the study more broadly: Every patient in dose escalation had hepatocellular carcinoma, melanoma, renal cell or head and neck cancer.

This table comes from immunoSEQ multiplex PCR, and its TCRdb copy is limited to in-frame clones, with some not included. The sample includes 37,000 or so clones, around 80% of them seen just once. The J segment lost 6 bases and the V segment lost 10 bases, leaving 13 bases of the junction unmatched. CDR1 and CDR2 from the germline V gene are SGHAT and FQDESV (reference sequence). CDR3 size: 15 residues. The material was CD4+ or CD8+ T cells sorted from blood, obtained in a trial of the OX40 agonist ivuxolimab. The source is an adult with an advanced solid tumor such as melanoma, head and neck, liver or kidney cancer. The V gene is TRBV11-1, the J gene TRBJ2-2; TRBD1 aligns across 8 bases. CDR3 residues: CATFGDRNVPGELFF. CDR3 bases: TGTGCCACCTTCGGGGACAGGAACGTTCCCGGGGAGCTGTTTTTT.